The clone carrying this T cell receptor (beta chain) was counted once. The sample comes from a study of brain T cells in children with intractable seizures. The repertoire was sequenced with immunoSEQ multiplex PCR; TCRdb's copy has only in-frame clones and lacks some. Here the sample spans around 340,000 clones, approximately 93% being singletons. The time point denotes: blood from clinic visit 5 months post-surgery; TSC patient then seizure free. The V end lost 2 bases, the J end lost 2 bases, and 12 bases lay between the germline ends. The CDR3 contains 16 residues. Germline CDR1 LGHDT, CDR2 YNNKEL (reference sequence).

The receptor comes from a boy younger than two with tuberous sclerosis and intractable seizures. The material sequenced was peripheral blood, taken more than 4 months after surgery. The chain employs TRBV3-1 (or the pseudogene TRBV3-2) and TRBJ2-2; D is possibly TRBD2 (5 bases). Written as DNA, the CDR3 is TGTGCCAGCAGCCAAAAACACGGACTTAACACCGGGGAGCTGTTTTTT. This codes for CASSQKHGLNTGELFF.